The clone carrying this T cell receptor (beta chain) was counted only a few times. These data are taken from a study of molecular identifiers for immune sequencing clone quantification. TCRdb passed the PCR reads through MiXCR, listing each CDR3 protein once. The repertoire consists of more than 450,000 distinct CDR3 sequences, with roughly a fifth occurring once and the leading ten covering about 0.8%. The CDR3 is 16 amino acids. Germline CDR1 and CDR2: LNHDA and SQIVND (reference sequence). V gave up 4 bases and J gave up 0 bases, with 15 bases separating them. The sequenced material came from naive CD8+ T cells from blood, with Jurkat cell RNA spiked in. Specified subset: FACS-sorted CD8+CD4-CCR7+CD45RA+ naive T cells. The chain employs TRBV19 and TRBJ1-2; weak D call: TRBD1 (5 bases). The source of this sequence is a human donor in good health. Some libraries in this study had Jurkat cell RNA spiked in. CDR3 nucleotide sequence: TGTGCCAGTAGTACAGATCTCCAGGGTGCTAACTATGGCTACACCTTC. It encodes CASSTDLQGANYGYTF.